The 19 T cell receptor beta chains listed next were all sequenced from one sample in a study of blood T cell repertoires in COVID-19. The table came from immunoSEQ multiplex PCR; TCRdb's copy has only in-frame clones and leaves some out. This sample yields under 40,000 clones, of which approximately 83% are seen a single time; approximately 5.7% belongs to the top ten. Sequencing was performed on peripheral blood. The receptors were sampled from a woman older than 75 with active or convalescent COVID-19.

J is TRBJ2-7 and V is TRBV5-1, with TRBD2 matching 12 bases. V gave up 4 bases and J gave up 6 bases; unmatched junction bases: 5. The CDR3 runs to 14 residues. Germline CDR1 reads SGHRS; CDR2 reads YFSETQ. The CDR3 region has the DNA TGCGCCAGCAGCGCCGGACTAGCGGGAAGCGAGCAGTACTTC. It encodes CASSAGLAGSEQYF.

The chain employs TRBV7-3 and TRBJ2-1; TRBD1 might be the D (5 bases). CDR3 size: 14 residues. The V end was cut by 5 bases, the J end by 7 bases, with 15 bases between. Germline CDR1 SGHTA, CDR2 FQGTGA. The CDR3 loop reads CASSQGARANEQFF. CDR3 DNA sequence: TGTGCCAGCAGCCAAGGGGCCAGGGCAAATGAGCAGTTCTTC.

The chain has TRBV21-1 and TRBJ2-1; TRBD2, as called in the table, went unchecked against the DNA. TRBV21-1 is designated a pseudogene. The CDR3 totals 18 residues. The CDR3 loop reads CASSKRRGLAGVRNEQFF. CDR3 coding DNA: TGTGCCAGCAGCAAAAGACGAGGACTAGCGGGAGTGAGGAATGAGCAGTTCTTC.

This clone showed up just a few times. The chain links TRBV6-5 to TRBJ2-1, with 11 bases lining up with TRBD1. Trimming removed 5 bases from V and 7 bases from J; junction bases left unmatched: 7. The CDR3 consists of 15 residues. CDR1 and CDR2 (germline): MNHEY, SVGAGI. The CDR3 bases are TGTGCCAGCAGTCCGGGACAGGGGGTTTGGAATGAGCAGTTCTTC. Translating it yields CASSPGQGVWNEQFF.

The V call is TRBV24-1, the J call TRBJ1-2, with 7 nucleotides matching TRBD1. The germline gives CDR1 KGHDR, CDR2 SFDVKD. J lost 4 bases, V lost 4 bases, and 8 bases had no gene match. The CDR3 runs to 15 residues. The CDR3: CATSDRDSGGYGYTF. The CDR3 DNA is TGTGCCACCAGTGACAGGGACAGCGGGGGCTATGGCTACACCTTC.

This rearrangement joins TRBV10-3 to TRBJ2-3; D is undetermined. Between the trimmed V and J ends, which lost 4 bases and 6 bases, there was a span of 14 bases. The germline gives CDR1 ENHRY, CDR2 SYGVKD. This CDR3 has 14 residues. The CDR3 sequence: CAISGPPPVDTQYF. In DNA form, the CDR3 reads TGTGCCATCAGTGGGCCCCCTCCAGTGGATACGCAGTATTTT.

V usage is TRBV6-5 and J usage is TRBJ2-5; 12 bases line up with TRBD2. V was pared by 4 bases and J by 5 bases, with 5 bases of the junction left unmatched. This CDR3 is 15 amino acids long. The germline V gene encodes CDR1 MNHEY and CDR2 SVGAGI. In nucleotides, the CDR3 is TGTGCCAGCAGTTTCGGACTAGCGGGAAGGGAGACCCAGTACTTC. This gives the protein CASSFGLAGRETQYF.

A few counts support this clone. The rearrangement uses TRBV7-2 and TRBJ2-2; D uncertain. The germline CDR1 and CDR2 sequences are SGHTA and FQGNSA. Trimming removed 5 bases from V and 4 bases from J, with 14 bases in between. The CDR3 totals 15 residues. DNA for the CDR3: TGTGCCAGCAGCGTTGAGGTTTTGATCACCGGGGAGCTGTTTTTT. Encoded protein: CASSVEVLITGELFF. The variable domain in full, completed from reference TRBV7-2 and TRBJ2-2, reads GAGVSQSPSNKVTEKGKDVELRCDPISGHTALYWYRQSLGQGLEFLIYFQGNSAPDKSGLPSDRFSAERTGGSVSTLTIQRTQQEDSAVYLCASSVEVLITGELFFGEGSRLTVL.

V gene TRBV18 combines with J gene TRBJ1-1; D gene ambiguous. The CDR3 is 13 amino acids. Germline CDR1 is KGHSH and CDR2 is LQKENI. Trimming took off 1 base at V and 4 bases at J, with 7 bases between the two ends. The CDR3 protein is CASSPLLITEAFF. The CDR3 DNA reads TGTGCCAGCTCACCACTTCTAATCACTGAAGCTTTCTTT.

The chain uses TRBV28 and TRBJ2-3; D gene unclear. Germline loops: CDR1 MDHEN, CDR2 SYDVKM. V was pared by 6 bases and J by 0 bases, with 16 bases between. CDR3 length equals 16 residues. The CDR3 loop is CASSPLEVASTDTQYF. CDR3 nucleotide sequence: TGTGCCAGCAGCCCCTTAGAGGTTGCTAGCACAGATACGCAGTATTTT.

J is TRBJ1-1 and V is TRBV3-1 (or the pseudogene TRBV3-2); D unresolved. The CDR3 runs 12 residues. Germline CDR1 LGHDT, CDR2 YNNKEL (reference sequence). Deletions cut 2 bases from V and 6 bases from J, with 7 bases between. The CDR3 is CASSQQTAEAFF. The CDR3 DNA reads TGTGCCAGCAGCCAACAAACGGCTGAAGCTTTCTTT.

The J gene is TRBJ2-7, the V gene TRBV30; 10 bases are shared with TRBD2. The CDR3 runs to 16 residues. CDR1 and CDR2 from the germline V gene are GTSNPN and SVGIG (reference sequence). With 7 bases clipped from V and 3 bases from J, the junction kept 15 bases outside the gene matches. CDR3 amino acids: CAFYGASGGNIYEQYF. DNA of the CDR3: TGTGCCTTTTATGGTGCTAGCGGGGGAAACATCTACGAGCAGTACTTC.

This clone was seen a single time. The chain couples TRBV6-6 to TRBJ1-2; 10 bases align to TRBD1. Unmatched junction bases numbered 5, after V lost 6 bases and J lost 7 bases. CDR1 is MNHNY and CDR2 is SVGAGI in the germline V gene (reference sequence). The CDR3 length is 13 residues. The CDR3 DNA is TGTGCCAGCAGAAAGGGACAGGGGACTGGCTACACCTTC. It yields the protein CASRKGQGTGYTF.

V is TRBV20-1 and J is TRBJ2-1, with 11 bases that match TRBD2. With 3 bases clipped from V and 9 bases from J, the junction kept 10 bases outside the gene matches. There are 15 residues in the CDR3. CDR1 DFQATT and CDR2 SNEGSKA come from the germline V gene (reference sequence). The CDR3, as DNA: TGCAGTGCTAGTAGGTCTAGCGGGAGGATAAGTGAGCAGTTCTTC. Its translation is CSASRSSGRISEQFF.

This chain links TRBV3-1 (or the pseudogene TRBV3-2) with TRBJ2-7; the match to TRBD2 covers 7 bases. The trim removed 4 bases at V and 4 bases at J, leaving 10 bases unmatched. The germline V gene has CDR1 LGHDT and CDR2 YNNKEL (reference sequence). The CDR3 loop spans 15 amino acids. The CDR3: CASSPRWSGGYEQYF. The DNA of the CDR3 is TGTGCCAGCAGCCCCCGATGGTCGGGGGGTTACGAGCAGTACTTC.

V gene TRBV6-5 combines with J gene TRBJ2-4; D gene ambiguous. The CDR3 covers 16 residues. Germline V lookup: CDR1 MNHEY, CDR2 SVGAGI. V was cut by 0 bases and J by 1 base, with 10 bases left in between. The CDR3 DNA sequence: TGTGCCAGCAGTTACTCGAGTAGAGGTGCCAAAAACATTCAGTACTTC. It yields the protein CASSYSSRGAKNIQYF.

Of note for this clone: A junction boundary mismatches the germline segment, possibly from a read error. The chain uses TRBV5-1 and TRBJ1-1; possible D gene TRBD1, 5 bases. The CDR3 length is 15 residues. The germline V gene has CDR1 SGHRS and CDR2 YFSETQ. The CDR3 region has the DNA TGCGCCAGCACCTTGGAGGTTCAGGGGAACACTGAAGCTTTCTTT. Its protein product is CASTLEVQGNTEAFF.

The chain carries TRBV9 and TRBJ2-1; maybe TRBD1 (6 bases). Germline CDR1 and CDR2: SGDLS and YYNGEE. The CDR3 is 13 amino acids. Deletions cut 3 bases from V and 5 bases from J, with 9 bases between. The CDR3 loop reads CASSGQGNNEQFF. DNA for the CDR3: TGTGCCAGCAGCGGCCAGGGGAACAATGAGCAGTTCTTC. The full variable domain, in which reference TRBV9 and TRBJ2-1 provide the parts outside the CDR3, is DSGVTQTPKHLITATGQRVTLRCSPRSGDLSVYWYQQSLDQGLQFLIQYYNGEERAKGNILERFSAQQFPDLHSELNLSSLELGDSALYFCASSGQGNNEQFFGPGTRLTVL.

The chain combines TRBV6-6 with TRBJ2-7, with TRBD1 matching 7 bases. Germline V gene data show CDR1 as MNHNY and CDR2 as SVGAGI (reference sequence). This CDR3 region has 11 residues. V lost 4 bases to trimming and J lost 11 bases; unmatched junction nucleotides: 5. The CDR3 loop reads CASSSDRAEYF. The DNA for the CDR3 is TGTGCCAGCAGTTCCGACAGGGCTGAGTACTTC.